One sample yielded the 14 T cell receptor beta chains listed below, sequenced in a study of technical replicates of blood from four donors (dated by TCRdb to about 2017). The library was produced with the immunoSEQ multiplex PCR assay. Sourced from immuneACCESS, this table was stored by TCRdb with only in-frame sequences that have V and J called. A share of the clones is absent; for the studies checked, an unresolved V gene accounts for under half, and the remainder has no known explanation. This sample lists some 90,000 clones; 85% to 95% were detected once. The ten largest clonotypes hold about 0.37% of the sample. The source material was T cells isolated from PBMCs. The receptors originated from a human donor in good health.

The V call is TRBV19, the J call TRBJ1-1, with D maybe TRBD1 (5 bases). Between the trimmed V and J ends, which lost 6 bases and 4 bases, there was a span of 9 bases. The CDR3 extends over 12 amino acids. Germline-derived CDR1 and CDR2 are LNHDA and SQIVND (reference sequence). The CDR3 region is CASRGGFTEAFF. As DNA, the CDR3 is TGTGCCAGTAGGGGGGGTTTCACTGAAGCTTTCTTT.

The rearrangement joins TRBV7-2 to TRBJ2-7; D may be TRBD2 (6 bases). Per germline, CDR1 SGHTA and CDR2 FQGNSA. The CDR3 is made up of 15 amino acids. V was clipped by 3 bases and J by 4 bases, with 16 bases between them. In DNA form, the CDR3 reads TGTGCCAGCAGCTTCGGGGGTGGCTCTGTTTACGAGCAGTACTTC. This gives the protein CASSFGGGSVYEQYF.

The rearrangement joins TRBV7-2 to TRBJ2-3; 7 bases are a match to TRBD2. The V gene end was trimmed by 0 bases and the J gene end by 5 bases; junction bases not matched to a gene: 8. This CDR3 region has 16 residues. The V gene's germline CDR1 is SGHTA and CDR2 FQGNSA. CDR3 sequence: CASSLAAASGGDTQYF. The CDR3 nucleotides are TGTGCCAGCAGCTTAGCGGCGGCTAGCGGAGGAGATACGCAGTATTTT.

The chain employs TRBV11-2 and TRBJ2-2; 11 nucleotides line up with TRBD2. The germline V gene encodes CDR1 SGHAT and CDR2 FQNNGV. The CDR3 totals 15 residues. V lost 3 bases to trimming and J lost 7 bases; unmatched junction nucleotides: 4. CDR3 nucleotides: TGTGCCAGCAGCTTTTCTAGCGGGAGGTTCGGGGAGCTGTTTTTT. Translated: CASSFSSGRFGELFF. Full variable domain (outside the CDR3, taken from reference TRBV11-2 and TRBJ2-2): EAGVAQSPRYKIIEKRQSVAFWCNPISGHATLYWYQQILGQGPKLLIQFQNNGVVDDSQLPKDRFSAERLKGVDSTLKIQPAKLEDSAVYLCASSFSSGRFGELFFGEGSRLTVL.

The J gene is TRBJ2-7, the V gene TRBV11-2, with 11 bases that match TRBD2. This CDR3 region has 16 residues. Germline-derived CDR1 and CDR2 are SGHAT and FQNNGV. The trim removed 4 bases at V and 1 base at J, leaving 6 bases unmatched. The CDR3 DNA follows: TGTGCCAGCAGCTCCAGATTAGCGGGAGGGTCCTACGAGCAGTACTTC. Its translation: CASSSRLAGGSYEQYF.

The chain's CDR3 is CASFTSGQSSYGYTF. The CDR3 region has the DNA TGTGCCAGCTTTACCTCGGGACAGAGCAGCTATGGCTACACCTTC. This chain links TRBV6-5 with TRBJ1-2, with 7 positions matching TRBD1. The germline V gene has CDR1 MNHEY and CDR2 SVGAGI. This CDR3 is built from 15 residues. V shed 8 bases, J shed 4 bases, and the junction held 13 bases outside the gene matches.

The chain employs TRBV5-1 and TRBJ2-3, with 8 nucleotides matching TRBD2. Germline V gives CDR1 SGHRS, CDR2 YFSETQ. CDR3 length: 15 amino acids. V shed 0 bases, J shed 4 bases, and the junction held 4 bases outside the gene matches. The CDR3 here is CASSLDGRAADTQYF. As DNA, the CDR3 is TGCGCCAGCAGCTTGGACGGGAGGGCCGCAGATACGCAGTATTTT.

The chain combines TRBV30 with TRBJ2-1; TRBD2 matches at 9 bases. The CDR3 spans 15 residues. Germline values: CDR1 GTSNPN, CDR2 SVGIG (reference sequence). With V trimmed by 5 bases and J by 5 bases, 10 bases remained unmatched. The CDR3 DNA sequence: TGTGCCTGGGGGTTGGGGACTAGCCCAAACAATGAGCAGTTCTTC. Its protein product is CAWGLGTSPNNEQFF.

This clone was seen just once. The chain recombines TRBV7-3 with TRBJ1-3; D not certain. This CDR3 region has 14 residues. CDR1 SGHTA and CDR2 FQGTGA come from the germline V gene. With 5 bases removed from V and 0 bases from J, the gap between germline ends came to 8 bases. CDR3 bases: TGTGCCAGCAGCCCCGGGATCTCTGGAAACACCATATATTTT. Its translation is CASSPGISGNTIYF. Full variable domain (missing parts from reference TRBV7-3 and TRBJ1-3): GAGVSQTPSNKVTEKGKYVELRCDPISGHTALYWYRQSLGQGPEFLIYFQGTGAADDSGLPNDRFFAVRPEGSVSTLKIQRTERGDSAVYLCASSPGISGNTIYFGEGSWLTVV.

The genes are TRBV10-1 and TRBJ1-1; D gene uncertain. Germline assignment: CDR1 WNHNN and CDR2 SYGVQD (reference sequence). The CDR3 has 13 residues. Trimming left V 7 bases short and J 2 bases short, with 11 bases between. The CDR3 is CASKSTGNTEAFF. CDR3 DNA: TGCGCCAGCAAGAGTACGGGAAACACTGAAGCTTTCTTT.

The chain recombines TRBV7-2 with TRBJ2-7, with D maybe TRBD1 (5 bases). This CDR3 is 14 amino acids long. Germline V gene data show CDR1 as SGHTA and CDR2 as FQGNSA. V was pared by 1 base and J by 7 bases, with 14 bases between. CDR3: CASSLGFRAEEQYF. The CDR3 DNA sequence: TGTGCCAGCAGCTTAGGGTTCAGGGCGGAGGAGCAGTACTTC.

The CDR3 protein is CASSEYRRGELFF. CDR3 nucleotides: TGTGCCAGCAGTGAATACAGGCGCGGGGAGCTGTTTTTT. The chain employs TRBV25-1 and TRBJ2-2; D remains unclear. Germline loops: CDR1 MGHDK, CDR2 SYGVNS. The CDR3 sequence is 13 residues long. Trimming removed 0 bases from V and 7 bases from J, with 6 bases in between.

CDR3 coding DNA: TGTGCCAGTAGTCTATACGGTAGTGGAAACACCATATATTTT. Its translation: CASSLYGSGNTIYF. The chain links TRBV19 to TRBJ1-3; D unresolved. CDR3 length: 14 amino acids. V gave up 5 bases and J gave up 3 bases, with 11 bases separating them. Germline V gives CDR1 LNHDA, CDR2 SQIVND (reference sequence).

The chain carries TRBV11-2 and TRBJ1-5; D is unresolved. V was clipped by 6 bases and J by 10 bases, with 16 bases between them. Germline V gene lookup returns CDR1 SGHAT and CDR2 FQNNGV. The CDR3 length is 13 residues. The CDR3 DNA is TGTGCCAGCAGGTTCAGTGTTCTCTCTCCCCAGCATTTT. As protein: CASRFSVLSPQHF.